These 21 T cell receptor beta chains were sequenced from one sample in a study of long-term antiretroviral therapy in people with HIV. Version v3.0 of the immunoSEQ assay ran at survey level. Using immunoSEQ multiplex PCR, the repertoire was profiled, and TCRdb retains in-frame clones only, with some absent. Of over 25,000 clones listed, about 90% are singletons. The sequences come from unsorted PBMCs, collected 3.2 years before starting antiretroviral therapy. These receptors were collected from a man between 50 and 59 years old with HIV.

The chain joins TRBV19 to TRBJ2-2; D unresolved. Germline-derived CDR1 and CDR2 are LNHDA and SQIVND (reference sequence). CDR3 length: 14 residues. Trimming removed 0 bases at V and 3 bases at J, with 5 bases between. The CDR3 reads CASSIDGYTGELFF. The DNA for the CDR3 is TGTGCCAGTAGTATAGATGGCTACACCGGGGAGCTGTTTTTT.

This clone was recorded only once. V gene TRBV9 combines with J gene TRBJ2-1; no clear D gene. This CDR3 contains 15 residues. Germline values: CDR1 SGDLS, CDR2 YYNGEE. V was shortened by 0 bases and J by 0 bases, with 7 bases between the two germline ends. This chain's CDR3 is CASSVVDASYNEQFF. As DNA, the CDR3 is TGTGCCAGCAGCGTAGTCGACGCCTCCTACAATGAGCAGTTCTTC.

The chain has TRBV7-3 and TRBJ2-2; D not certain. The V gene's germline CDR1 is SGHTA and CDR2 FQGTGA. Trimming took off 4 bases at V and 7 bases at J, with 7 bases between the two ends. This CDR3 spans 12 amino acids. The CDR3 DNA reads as TGTGCCAGCAGCTCCGCACACGGGGAGCTGTTTTTT. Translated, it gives CASSSAHGELFF.

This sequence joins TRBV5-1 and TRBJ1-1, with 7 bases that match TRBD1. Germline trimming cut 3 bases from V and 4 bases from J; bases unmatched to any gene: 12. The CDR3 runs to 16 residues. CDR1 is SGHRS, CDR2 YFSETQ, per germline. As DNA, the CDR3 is TGCGCCAGCAGCTGGACAGGCTTTACAGTAAGCACTGAAGCTTTCTTT. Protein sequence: CASSWTGFTVSTEAFF.

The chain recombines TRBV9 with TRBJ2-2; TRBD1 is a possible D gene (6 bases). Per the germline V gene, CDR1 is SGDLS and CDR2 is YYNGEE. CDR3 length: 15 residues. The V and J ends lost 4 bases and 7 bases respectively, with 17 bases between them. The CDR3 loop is CASSFTTGGLGELFF. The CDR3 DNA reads TGTGCCAGCAGCTTTACGACAGGTGGGCTCGGGGAGCTGTTTTTT.

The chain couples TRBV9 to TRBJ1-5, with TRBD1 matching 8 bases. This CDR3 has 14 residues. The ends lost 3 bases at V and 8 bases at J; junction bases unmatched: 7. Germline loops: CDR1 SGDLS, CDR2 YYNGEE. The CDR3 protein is CASSETGASEPQHF. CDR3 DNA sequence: TGTGCCAGCAGCGAGACAGGGGCTAGTGAGCCCCAGCATTTT.

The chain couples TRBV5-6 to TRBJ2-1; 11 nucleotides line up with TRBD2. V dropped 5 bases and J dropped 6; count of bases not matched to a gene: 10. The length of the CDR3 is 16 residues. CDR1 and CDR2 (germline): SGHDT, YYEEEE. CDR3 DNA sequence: TGTGCCAGCAGGGTGGGACTAGCGGAATTATCCAATGAGCAGTTCTTC. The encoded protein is CASRVGLAELSNEQFF.

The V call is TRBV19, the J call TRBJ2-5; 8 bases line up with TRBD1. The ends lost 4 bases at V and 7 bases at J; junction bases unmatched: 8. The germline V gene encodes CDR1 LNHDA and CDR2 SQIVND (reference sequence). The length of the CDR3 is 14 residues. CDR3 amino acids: CASSRAGGEVTQYF. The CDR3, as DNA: TGTGCCAGTAGTAGGGCAGGGGGCGAGGTGACCCAGTACTTC.

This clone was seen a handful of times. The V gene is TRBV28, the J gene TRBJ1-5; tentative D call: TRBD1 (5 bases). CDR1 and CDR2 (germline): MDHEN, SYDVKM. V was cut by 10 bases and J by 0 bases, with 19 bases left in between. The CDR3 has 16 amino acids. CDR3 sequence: CATDRGNSYSNQPQHF. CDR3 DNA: TGTGCCACTGATAGGGGTAACTCCTATAGCAATCAGCCCCAGCATTTT.

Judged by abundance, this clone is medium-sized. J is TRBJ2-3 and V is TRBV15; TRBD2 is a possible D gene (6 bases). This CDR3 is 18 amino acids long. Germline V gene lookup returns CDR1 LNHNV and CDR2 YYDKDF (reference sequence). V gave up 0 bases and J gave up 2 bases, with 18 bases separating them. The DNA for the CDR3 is TGTGCCACCAGCAGAGATGATGGGGGACTTGGCCACACAGATACGCAGTATTTT. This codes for CATSRDDGGLGHTDTQYF.

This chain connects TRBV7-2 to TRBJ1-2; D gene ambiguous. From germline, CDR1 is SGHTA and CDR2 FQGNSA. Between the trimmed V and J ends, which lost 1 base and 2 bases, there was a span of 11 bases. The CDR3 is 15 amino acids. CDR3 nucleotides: TGTGCCAGCAGCTTAGGCCCGAACCCGAACTATGGCTACACCTTC. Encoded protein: CASSLGPNPNYGYTF.

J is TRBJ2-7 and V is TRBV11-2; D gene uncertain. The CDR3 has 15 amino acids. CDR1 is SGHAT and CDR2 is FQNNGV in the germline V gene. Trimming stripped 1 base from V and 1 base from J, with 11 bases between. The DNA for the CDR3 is TGTGCCAGCAGCTTAGGCCCAGGAGATTCCTACGAGCAGTACTTC. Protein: CASSLGPGDSYEQYF. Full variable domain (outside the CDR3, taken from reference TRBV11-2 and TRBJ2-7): EAGVAQSPRYKIIEKRQSVAFWCNPISGHATLYWYQQILGQGPKLLIQFQNNGVVDDSQLPKDRFSAERLKGVDSTLKIQPAKLEDSAVYLCASSLGPGDSYEQYFGPGTRLTVT.

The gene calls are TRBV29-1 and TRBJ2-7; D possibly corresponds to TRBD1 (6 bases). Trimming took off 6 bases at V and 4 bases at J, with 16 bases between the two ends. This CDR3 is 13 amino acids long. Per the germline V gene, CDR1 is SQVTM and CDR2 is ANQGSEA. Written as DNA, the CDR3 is TGCAGCGTCACATCGGGACACCCGTACGAGCAGTACTTC. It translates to CSVTSGHPYEQYF.

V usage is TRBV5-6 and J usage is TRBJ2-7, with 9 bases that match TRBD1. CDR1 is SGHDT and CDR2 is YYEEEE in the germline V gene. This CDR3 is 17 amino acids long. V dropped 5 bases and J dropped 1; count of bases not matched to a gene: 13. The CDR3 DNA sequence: TGTGCCAGCAGGTATTATCGCGGACAGGGGAGATCCTACGAGCAGTACTTC. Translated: CASRYYRGQGRSYEQYF.

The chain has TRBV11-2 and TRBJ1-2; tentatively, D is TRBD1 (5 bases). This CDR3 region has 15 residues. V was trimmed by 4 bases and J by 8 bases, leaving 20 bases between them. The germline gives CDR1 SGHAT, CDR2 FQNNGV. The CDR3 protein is CASSSLTAAIGGYTF. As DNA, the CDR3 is TGTGCCAGCAGCTCATTGACAGCCGCTATAGGGGGCTACACCTTC.

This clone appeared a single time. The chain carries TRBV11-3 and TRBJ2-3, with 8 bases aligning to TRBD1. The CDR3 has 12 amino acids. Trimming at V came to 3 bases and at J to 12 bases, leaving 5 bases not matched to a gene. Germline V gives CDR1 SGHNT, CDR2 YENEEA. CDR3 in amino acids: CASSLPGQAQYF. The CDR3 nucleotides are TGTGCCAGCAGCTTGCCGGGACAGGCTCAGTATTTT.

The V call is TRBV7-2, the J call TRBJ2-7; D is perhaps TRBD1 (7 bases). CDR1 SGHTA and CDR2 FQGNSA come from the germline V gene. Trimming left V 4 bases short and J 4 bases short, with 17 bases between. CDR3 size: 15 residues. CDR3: CASSSSQGGWYEQYF. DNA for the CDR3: TGTGCCAGCAGCTCATCCCAGGGGGGCTGGTACGAGCAGTACTTC.

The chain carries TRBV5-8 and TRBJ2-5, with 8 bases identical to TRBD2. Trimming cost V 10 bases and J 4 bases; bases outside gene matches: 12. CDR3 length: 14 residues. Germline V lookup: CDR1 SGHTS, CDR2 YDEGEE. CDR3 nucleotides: TGTGCCTCCGGGGGGGGCGTACCGGCAGAGACCCAGTACTTC. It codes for CASGGGVPAETQYF.

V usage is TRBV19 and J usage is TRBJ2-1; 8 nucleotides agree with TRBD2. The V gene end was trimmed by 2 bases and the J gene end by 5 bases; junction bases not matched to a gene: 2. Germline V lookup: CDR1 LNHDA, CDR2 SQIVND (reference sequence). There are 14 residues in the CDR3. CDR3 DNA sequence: TGTGCCAGTAGTATATGGGGACTAGACAATGAGCAGTTCTTC. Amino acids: CASSIWGLDNEQFF.

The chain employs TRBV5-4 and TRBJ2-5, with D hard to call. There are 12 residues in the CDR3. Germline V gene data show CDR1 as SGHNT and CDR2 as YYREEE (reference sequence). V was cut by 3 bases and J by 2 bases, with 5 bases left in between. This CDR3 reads CASSSYQETQYF. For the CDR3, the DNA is TGTGCCAGCAGCTCGTATCAAGAGACCCAGTACTTC. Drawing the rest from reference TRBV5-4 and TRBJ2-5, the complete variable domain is ETGVTQSPTHLIKTRGQQVTLRCSSQSGHNTVSWYQQALGQGPQFIFQYYREEENGRGNFPPRFSGLQFPNYSSELNVNALELDDSALYLCASSSYQETQYFGPGTRLLVL.

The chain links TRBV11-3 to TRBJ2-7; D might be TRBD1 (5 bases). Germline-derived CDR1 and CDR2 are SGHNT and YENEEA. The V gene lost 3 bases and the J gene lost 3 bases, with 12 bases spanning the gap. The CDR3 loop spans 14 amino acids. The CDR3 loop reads CASSLAGIGYEQYF. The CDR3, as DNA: TGTGCCAGCAGCTTGGCAGGGATCGGCTACGAGCAGTACTTC.